This TCR beta chain was retrieved from a study of blood T cell repertoires in COVID-19 (dated by TCRdb to about 2020). Broadly, across the study: Collaborator samples came from the United States, Italy and Spain and covered acute and convalescent phases of COVID-19. Where HLA class I and class II types were available, the types were taken from metadata supplied by the sample provider, not from assay-based typing. Deeply sampled blood TCRbeta repertoires from subjects exposed to, actively infected with, or recovered from COVID-19 were included in the dataset. The prospective study material was composed of cDNA or gDNA derived from T cells, B-cell-depleted T cells, or PBMCs. The repertoires were made available in a free public database intended to serve as a resource for research on the immune response to SARS-CoV-2. The sample metadata nearly always contained a de-identified subject ID, COVID-19 status, age in years and sex. Samples came from the ongoing ImmuneRACE study (first 160 participants) plus 1,254 subjects from 6 global collaborators. What the research found in general, with its limitations: The quantity of clinical and demographic metadata differed by source and by participant and was supplied without curation.

The CDR3, cysteine through phenylalanine, is 14 amino acids long. Of all the DNA, just the CDR3 is kept, 42 bases in frame from base 1. Deletion took 3 bases off V and 4 bases off J, with a span of 12 bases between the germline ends. The germline V gene gives CDR1 as SGHAT and CDR2 as FQNNGV. The collaborating institutions used their own protocols to collect whole blood in K2EDTA tubes. For TCRbeta analysis, collaborators shipped samples as frozen whole blood, isolated PBMCs, or DNA extracted from either of those sample types. Details on this clone: What antigen it recognizes has not been identified. The input lacks base qualities; no much larger clone sits a single base away.

TCRbeta CDR3 regions were amplified from genomic DNA by means of the immunoSEQ Assay, a bias-controlled multiplex PCR. The study's processing was this. The number of nucleated cells in each sample was estimated from the amplification of reference gene primers within the assay. Sequence reads were collapsed and filtered to measure the absolute abundance of every unique TCRbeta CDR3 rearrangement. For each sample, productive Simpson clonality was calculated by taking the square root of Simpson's diversity index across productive rearrangements. As stored in TCRdb, this immuneACCESS dataset retains in-frame rearrangements with V and J assigned. A fraction of the clones does not appear; measured against another copy, unresolved V genes explain less than half of the discrepancy, and the remainder lacks a known reason. Clone size and V and J calls were adopted from that table, with D and trimming inferred from the DNA. The sample has about 44,000 clones on record, around 84% of them singletons. The ten largest make up 40% to 55% of the sample.

This receptor chain uses TRBV11-2 and TRBJ1-2, with the D gene call left open. This clonotype was sampled from a human donor in a cohort sampled during active COVID-19. Sequences were obtained from peripheral blood. The CDR3 reads as follows: CASSFADDGYGYTF. The nucleotide sequence is TGTGCCAGCAGCTTCGCGGATGATGGCTATGGCTACACCTTC.